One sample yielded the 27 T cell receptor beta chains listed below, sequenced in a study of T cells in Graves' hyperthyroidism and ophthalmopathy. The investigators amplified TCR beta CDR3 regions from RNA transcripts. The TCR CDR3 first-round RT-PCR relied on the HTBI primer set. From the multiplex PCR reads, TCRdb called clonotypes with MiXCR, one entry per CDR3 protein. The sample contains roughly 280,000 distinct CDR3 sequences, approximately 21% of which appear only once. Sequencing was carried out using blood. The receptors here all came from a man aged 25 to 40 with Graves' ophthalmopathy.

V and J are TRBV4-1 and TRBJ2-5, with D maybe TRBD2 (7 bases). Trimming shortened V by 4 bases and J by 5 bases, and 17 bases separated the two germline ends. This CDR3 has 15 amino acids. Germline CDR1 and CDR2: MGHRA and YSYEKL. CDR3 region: CASSPWGGASETQYF. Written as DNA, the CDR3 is TGCGCCAGCAGCCCCTGGGGGGGGGCCTCGGAGACCCAGTACTTC.

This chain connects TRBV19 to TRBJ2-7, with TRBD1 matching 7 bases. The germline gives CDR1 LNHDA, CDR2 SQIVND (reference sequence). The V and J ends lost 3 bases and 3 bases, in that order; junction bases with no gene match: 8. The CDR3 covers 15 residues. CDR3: CASSIVETGRYEQYF. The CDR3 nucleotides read TGTGCCAGTAGTATCGTCGAGACAGGGCGCTACGAGCAGTACTTC.

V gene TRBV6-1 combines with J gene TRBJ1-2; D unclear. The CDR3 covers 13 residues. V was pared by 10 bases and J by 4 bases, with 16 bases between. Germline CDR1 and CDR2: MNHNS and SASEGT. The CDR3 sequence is CATAKGSSYGYTF. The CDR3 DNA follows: TGTGCCACCGCGAAGGGCAGCTCCTATGGCTACACCTTC.

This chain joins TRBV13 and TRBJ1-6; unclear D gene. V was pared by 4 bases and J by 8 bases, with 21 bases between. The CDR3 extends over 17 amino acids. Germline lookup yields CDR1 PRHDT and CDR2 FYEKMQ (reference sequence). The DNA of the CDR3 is TGTGCCAGCAGCTCACCCCCCCCGGGAGTGGGGTATTCACCCCTCCACTTT. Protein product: CASSSPPPGVGYSPLHF.

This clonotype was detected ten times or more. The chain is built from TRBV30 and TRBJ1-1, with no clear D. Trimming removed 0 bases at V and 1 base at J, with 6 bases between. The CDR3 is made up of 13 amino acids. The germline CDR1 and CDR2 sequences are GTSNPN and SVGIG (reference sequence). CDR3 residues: CAWSVTANTEAFF. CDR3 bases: TGTGCCTGGAGTGTTACAGCGAACACTGAAGCTTTCTTT.

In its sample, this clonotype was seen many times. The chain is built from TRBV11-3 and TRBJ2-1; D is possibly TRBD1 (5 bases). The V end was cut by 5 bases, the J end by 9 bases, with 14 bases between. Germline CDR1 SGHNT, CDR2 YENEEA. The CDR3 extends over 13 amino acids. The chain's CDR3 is CASSPTPDSEQFF. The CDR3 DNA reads TGTGCCAGCAGCCCCACCCCCGACAGTGAGCAGTTCTTC.

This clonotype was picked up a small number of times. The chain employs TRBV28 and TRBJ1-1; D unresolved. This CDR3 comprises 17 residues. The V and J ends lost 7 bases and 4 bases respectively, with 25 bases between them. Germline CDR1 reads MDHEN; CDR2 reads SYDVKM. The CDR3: CASTLGGRFTRGTEAFF. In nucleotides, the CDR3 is TGTGCCAGCACCCTCGGCGGACGTTTTACCCGTGGCACTGAAGCTTTCTTT.

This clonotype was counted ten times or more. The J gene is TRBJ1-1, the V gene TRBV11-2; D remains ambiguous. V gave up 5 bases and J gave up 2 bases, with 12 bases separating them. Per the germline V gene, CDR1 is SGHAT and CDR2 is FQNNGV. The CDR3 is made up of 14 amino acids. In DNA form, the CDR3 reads TGTGCCAGCAGCAACCTGACGGTAAACACTGAAGCTTTCTTT. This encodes CASSNLTVNTEAFF.

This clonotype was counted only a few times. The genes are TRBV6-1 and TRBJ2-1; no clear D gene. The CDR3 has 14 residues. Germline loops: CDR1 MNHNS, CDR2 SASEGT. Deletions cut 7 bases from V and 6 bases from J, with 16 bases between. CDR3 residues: CASISGLPANEQFF. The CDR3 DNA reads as TGTGCCAGCATCTCCGGGCTCCCTGCCAATGAGCAGTTCTTC.

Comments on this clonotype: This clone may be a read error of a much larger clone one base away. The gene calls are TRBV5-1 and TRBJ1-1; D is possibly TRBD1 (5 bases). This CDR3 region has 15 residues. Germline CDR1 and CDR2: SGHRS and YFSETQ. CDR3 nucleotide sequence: TGCGCCAGCGGCTTGGTGGGGGATTGGGGCACTGAAGCTTTCTTT. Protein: CASGLVGDWGTEAFF.

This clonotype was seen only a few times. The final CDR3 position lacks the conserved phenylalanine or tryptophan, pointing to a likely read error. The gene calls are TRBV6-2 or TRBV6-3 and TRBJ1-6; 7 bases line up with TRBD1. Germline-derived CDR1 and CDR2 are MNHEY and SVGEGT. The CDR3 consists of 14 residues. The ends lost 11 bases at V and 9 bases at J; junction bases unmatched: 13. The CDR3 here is CASRRTGVGSPLHL. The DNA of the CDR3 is TGTGCCTCCAGGCGAACAGGGGTCGGTTCACCCCTCCACCTT.

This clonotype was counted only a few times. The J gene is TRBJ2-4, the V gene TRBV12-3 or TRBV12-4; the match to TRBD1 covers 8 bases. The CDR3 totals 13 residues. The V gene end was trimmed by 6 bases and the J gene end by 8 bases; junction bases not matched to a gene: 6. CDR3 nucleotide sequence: TGTGCCAGCAGGCGGACAGGGATGGACATTCAGTACTTC. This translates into CASRRTGMDIQYF.

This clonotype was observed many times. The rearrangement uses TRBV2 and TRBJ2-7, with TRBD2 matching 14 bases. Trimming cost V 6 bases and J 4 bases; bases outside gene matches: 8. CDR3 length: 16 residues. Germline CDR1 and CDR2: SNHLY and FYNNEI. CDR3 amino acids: CASSARLAGGPYEQYF. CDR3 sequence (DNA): TGTGCCAGCAGCGCCCGACTAGCGGGAGGGCCTTACGAGCAGTACTTC.

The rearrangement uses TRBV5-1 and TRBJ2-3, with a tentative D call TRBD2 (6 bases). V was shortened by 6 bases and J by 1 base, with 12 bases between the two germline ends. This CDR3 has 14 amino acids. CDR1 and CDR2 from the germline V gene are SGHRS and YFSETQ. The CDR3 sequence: CASMEAGRTDTQYF. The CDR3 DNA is TGCGCCAGCATGGAAGCGGGCCGCACAGATACGCAGTATTTT. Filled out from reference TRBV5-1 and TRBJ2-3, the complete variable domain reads KAGVTQTPRYLIKTRGQQVTLSCSPISGHRSVSWYQQTPGQGLQFLFEYFSETQRNKGNFPGRFSGRQFSNSRSEMNVSTLELGDSALYLCASMEAGRTDTQYFGPGTRLTVL.

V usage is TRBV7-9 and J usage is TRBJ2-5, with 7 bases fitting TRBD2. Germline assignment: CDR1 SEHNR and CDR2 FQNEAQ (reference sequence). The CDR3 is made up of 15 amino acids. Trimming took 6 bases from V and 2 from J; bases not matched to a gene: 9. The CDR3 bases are TGTGCCAGCAGAGCAGAGGGAGGGCTACAAGAGACCCAGTACTTC. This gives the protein CASRAEGGLQETQYF. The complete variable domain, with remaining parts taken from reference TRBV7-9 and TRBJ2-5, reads DTGVSQNPRHKITKRGQNVTFRCDPISEHNRLYWYRQTLGQGPEFLTYFQNEAQLEKSRLLSDRFSAERPKGSFSTLEIQRTEQGDSAMYLCASRAEGGLQETQYFGPGTRLLVL.

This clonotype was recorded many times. CDR3 coding DNA: TGTGCCAGCAGCCCCGGGCCGGGGTCCAGCCAGCCCCAGCATTTT. Its protein product is CASSPGPGSSQPQHF. This rearrangement joins TRBV3-1 to TRBJ1-5; D is ambiguous. Germline V gene sequence: CDR1 LGHDT, CDR2 YNNKEL (reference sequence). V dropped 4 bases and J dropped 7 bases, with 17 bases sitting between them. CDR3 length: 15 amino acids.

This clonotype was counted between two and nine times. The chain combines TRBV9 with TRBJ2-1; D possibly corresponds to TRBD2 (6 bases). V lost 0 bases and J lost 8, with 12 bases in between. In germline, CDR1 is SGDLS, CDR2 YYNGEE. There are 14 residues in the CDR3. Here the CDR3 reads CASSVDVGGDEQFF. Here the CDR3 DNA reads TGTGCCAGCAGCGTAGATGTAGGAGGGGATGAGCAGTTCTTC.

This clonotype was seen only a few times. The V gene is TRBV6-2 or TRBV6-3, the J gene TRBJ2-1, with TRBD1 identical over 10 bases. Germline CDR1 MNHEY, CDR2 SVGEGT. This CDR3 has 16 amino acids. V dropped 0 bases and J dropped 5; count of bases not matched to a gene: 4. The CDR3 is CASSYSTGTGDNEQFF. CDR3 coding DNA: TGTGCCAGCAGTTACTCGACAGGGACAGGGGACAATGAGCAGTTCTTC.

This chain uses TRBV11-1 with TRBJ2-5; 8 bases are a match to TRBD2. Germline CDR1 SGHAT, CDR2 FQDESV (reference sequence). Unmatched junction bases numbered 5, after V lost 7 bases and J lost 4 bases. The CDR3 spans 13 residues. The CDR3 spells CASTREGTETQYF. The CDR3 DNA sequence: TGTGCCAGCACCCGGGAGGGGACAGAGACCCAGTACTTC.

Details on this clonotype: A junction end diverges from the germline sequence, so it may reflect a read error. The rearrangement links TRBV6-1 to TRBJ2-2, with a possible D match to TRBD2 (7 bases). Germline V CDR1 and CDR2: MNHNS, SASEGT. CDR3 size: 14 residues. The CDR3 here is CASKGGGDTGELVF. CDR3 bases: TGTGCCAGCAAAGGGGGGGGCGACACCGGGGAGCTGGTTTTT.

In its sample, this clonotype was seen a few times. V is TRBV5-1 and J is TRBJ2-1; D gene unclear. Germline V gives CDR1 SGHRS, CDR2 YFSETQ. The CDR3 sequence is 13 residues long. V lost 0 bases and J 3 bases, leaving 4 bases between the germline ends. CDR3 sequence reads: CASSLVYYNEQFF. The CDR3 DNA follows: TGCGCCAGCAGCTTGGTGTACTACAATGAGCAGTTCTTC.

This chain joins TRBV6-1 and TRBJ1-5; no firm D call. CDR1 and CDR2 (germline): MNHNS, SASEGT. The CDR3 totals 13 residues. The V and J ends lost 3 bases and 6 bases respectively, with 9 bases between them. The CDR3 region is CASSDWESQPQHF. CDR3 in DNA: TGTGCCAGCAGTGATTGGGAGAGTCAGCCCCAGCATTTT.

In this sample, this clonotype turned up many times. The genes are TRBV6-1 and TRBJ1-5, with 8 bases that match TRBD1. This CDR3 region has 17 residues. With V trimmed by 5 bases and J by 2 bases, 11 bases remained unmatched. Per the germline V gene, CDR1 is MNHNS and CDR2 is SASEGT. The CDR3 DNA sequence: TGTGCCAGCAGTTCGACGACAGGGGTGCAGGGCAATCAGCCCCAGCATTTT. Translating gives CASSSTTGVQGNQPQHF.

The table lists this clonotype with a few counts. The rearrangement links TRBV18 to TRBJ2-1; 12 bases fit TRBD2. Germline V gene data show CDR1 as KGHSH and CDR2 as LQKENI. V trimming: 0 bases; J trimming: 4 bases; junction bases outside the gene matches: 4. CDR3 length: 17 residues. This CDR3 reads CASSPPRLAGVYNEQFF. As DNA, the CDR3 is TGTGCCAGCTCACCACCCCGACTAGCGGGAGTATACAATGAGCAGTTCTTC.

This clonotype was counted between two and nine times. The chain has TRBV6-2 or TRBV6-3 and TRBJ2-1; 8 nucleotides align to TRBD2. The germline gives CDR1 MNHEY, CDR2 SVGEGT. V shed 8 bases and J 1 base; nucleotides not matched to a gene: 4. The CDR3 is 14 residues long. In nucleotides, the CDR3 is TGTGCCAGCGGTACTAGCGGATCCTACAATGAGCAGTTCTTC. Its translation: CASGTSGSYNEQFF.

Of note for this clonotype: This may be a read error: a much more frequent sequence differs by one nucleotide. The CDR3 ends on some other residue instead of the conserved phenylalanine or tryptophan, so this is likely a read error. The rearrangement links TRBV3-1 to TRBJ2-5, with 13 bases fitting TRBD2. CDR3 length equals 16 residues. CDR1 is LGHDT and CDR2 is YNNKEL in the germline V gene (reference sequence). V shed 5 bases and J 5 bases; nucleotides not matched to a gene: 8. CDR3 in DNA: TGTGCCAGCAGCACACGGACTAGCGGGAGTTATGAGACCCAGTACCTC. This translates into CASSTRTSGSYETQYL.

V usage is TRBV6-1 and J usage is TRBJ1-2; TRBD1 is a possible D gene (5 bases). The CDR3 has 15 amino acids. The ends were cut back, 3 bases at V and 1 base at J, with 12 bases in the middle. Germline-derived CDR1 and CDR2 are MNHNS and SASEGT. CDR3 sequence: CASSEQGNGNYGYTF. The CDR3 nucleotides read TGTGCCAGCAGTGAGCAGGGAAATGGTAACTATGGCTACACCTTC.